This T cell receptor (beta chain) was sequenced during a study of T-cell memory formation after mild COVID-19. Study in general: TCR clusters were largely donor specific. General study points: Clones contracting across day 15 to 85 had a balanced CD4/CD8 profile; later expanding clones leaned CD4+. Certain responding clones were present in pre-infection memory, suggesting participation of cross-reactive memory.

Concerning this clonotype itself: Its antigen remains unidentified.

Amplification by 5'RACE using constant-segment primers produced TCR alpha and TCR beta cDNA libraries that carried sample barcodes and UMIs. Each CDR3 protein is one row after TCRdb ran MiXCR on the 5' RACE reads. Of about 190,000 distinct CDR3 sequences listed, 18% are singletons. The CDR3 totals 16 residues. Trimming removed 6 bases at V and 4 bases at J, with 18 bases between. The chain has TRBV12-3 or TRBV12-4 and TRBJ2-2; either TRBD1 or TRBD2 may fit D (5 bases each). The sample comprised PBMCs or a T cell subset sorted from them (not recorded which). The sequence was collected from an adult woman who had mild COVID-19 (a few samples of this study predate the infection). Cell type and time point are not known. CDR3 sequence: CASRPQGLRGTGELFF. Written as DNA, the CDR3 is TGTGCCAGCAGGCCTCAGGGCCTCCGGGGCACCGGGGAGCTGTTTTTT.